Presented here are 14 T cell receptor beta chains from one specimen sequenced in a study of regulatory T cells in long-lasting Graves disease. Described time point: newly diagnosed GD, antithyroid drugs for less than 3 months. The authors made the TCR library using RNA they extracted from PBMCs. The TCR beta library used iRepertoire HTBI primers with Arm-PCR amplification of CDR3. Each CDR3 protein gets one entry after TCRdb re-called the multiplex PCR reads with MiXCR. The data hold about 460,000 distinct CDR3 sequences, with around 13% observed a single time. These same records also appear under a second study, on T cells in Graves' hyperthyroidism and ophthalmopathy.

The specimen was peripheral blood mononuclear cells (PBMCs), collected at new diagnosis, from a patient treated with antithyroid drugs. These receptor sequences come from a woman aged 45-65 years with Graves disease.

In its sample, this clonotype was seen many times. The chain combines TRBV7-9 with TRBJ1-1; D is uncertain. CDR3 length: 14 residues. With 0 bases removed from V and 3 bases from J, the gap between germline ends came to 8 bases. Germline loops: CDR1 SEHNR, CDR2 FQNEAQ (reference sequence). CDR3 region: CASSLADGYTEAFF. CDR3 sequence (DNA): TGTGCCAGCAGCTTAGCGGACGGATACACTGAAGCTTTCTTT.

Ten or more counts support this clonotype. The V and J genes are TRBV6-2 or TRBV6-3 and TRBJ1-1; D unclear. Deletions cut 2 bases from V and 2 bases from J, with 9 bases between. Per the germline V gene, CDR1 is MNHEY and CDR2 is SVGEGT. The CDR3 sequence is 14 residues long. CDR3 DNA: TGTGCCAGCAGTTACCCCGACGGTAACACTGAAGCTTTCTTT. Protein sequence: CASSYPDGNTEAFF.

The table lists this clonotype with many counts. This chain uses TRBV11-2 with TRBJ2-1; 7 positions match TRBD1. The CDR3 runs 15 residues. The junction had 8 bases not matched to a gene; V was cut back by 4 bases and J by 5 bases. From germline, CDR1 is SGHAT and CDR2 FQNNGV. CDR3 sequence: CASSYRGRSDNEQFF. The CDR3 nucleotides are TGTGCCAGCAGCTACAGGGGCCGGTCTGACAATGAGCAGTTCTTC.

The genes are TRBV6-2 or TRBV6-3 and TRBJ1-1; D ambiguous. V was shortened by 5 bases and J by 6 bases, with 10 bases between the two germline ends. CDR1 and CDR2 (germline): MNHEY, SVGEGT. This CDR3 is 12 amino acids long. In DNA form, the CDR3 reads TGTGCCAGCAGTGAATCGGTGGCTGAAGCTTTCTTT. This codes for CASSESVAEAFF.

To note about this clonotype: With only one base between it and a far larger clone, this is likely a read error. The V gene is TRBV6-5, the J gene TRBJ2-7; D might be TRBD2 (5 bases). CDR3 length: 13 amino acids. Germline-derived CDR1 and CDR2 are MNHEY and SVGAGI. The V end was cut by 4 bases, the J end by 2 bases, with 9 bases between. The CDR3 DNA reads TGTGCCAGCAGTTTACAGAGGGCCTACGAGCAGTACTTC. Its translation is CASSLQRAYEQYF.

With regard to this clonotype: This may be a read error, as it is one base from a much larger clone. The genes are TRBV2 and TRBJ2-7, with D tentatively TRBD1 (5 bases). The CDR3 consists of 15 residues. Germline V CDR1 and CDR2: SNHLY, FYNNEI. The CDR3 is CASSDSREISYGQYF. CDR3 sequence (DNA): TGTGCCAGCAGTGATAGCAGGGAAATATCCTACGGGCAGTACTTC.

This clonotype was counted at least ten times. The V gene is TRBV12-3 or TRBV12-4, the J gene TRBJ2-3; tentative D call: TRBD1 (6 bases). This CDR3 comprises 15 residues. Trimming took 4 bases from V and 4 from J, leaving 15 bases between them. For the CDR3, the DNA is TGTGCCAGCAGTTGGTACAGGGAGCACCCAGATACGCAGTATTTT. It encodes CASSWYREHPDTQYF.

In this sample, this clonotype turned up many times. This sequence joins TRBV11-2 and TRBJ2-5; 10 bases are a match to TRBD1. V lost 2 bases, J lost 5 bases, and 11 bases stayed unmatched. Germline V gives CDR1 SGHAT, CDR2 FQNNGV. The CDR3 is 17 amino acids. The CDR3, as DNA: TGTGCCAGCAGCTTAATGGGAGAGACAGGGGGCAGGGAGACCCAGTACTTC. Amino acid sequence: CASSLMGETGGRETQYF.

In this sample, this clonotype turned up many times. V usage is TRBV2 and J usage is TRBJ1-5; TRBD1 is a possible D gene (5 bases). This CDR3 is built from 17 residues. Trimming shortened V by 7 bases and J by 0 bases, and 19 bases separated the two germline ends. Germline-derived CDR1 and CDR2 are SNHLY and FYNNEI. The CDR3 spells CASTMGGGDYSNQPQHF. The CDR3 coding sequence is TGTGCCAGCACCATGGGGGGGGGGGATTATAGCAATCAGCCCCAGCATTTT. The complete variable domain, with remaining parts taken from reference TRBV2 and TRBJ1-5, reads EPEVTQTPSHQVTQMGQEVILRCVPISNHLYFYWYRQILGQKVEFLVSFYNNEISEKSEIFDDQFSVERPDGSNFTLKIRSTKLEDSAMYFCASTMGGGDYSNQPQHFGDGTRLSIL.

The sample holds many counts of this clonotype. This chain connects TRBV2 to TRBJ1-2; no clear D gene. V lost 2 bases, J lost 4 bases, and 11 bases lay in between. Per the germline V gene, CDR1 is SNHLY and CDR2 is FYNNEI. This CDR3 has 14 amino acids. The CDR3 coding sequence is TGTGCCAGCAGTGAAAATACCCGAATCTATGGCTACACCTTC. Translating gives CASSENTRIYGYTF.

This clonotype showed up many times. The chain joins TRBV27 to TRBJ2-4; 7 bases agree with TRBD2. The J segment lost 4 bases and the V segment lost 8 bases, leaving 5 bases of the junction unmatched. Germline assignment: CDR1 MNHEY and CDR2 SMNVEV (reference sequence). This CDR3 is 13 amino acids long. CDR3 residues: CASPMGGKNIQYF. The DNA of the CDR3 is TGTGCCAGCCCTATGGGAGGGAAAAACATTCAGTACTTC.

This chain connects TRBV28 to TRBJ1-5; no definite D call. Germline V gene data show CDR1 as MDHEN and CDR2 as SYDVKM. CDR3 size: 15 residues. Trimming shortened V by 6 bases and J by 5 bases, and 17 bases separated the two germline ends. This CDR3 is CASRMDGRIHQPQHF. In nucleotides, the CDR3 is TGTGCCAGCAGAATGGACGGGCGGATCCATCAGCCCCAGCATTTT.

This clonotype was seen many times. The rearrangement joins TRBV5-1 to TRBJ1-4; D call uncertain. This CDR3 is built from 13 residues. Trimming took 0 bases from V and 5 from J, leaving 5 bases between them. CDR1 is SGHRS and CDR2 is YFSETQ in the germline V gene. The CDR3 spells CASSLGRNEKLFF. CDR3 DNA: TGCGCCAGCAGCTTGGGTCGCAATGAAAAACTGTTTTTT. The full variable domain, its missing parts supplied by reference TRBV5-1 and TRBJ1-4, is KAGVTQTPRYLIKTRGQQVTLSCSPISGHRSVSWYQQTPGQGLQFLFEYFSETQRNKGNFPGRFSGRQFSNSRSEMNVSTLELGDSALYLCASSLGRNEKLFFGSGTQLSVL.

This clonotype appeared many times. The chain links TRBV6-5 to TRBJ2-5; a weak D match, TRBD2 (7 bases). V lost 2 bases and J lost 2, with 12 bases in between. CDR1 is MNHEY, CDR2 SVGAGI, per germline. The CDR3 is 15 amino acids. The CDR3 coding sequence is TGTGCCAGCAGTTACGGGGGGGCCAGTCAAGAGACCCAGTACTTC. Protein product: CASSYGGASQETQYF.